The subject of this entry is one TCR beta chain. V was shortened by 1 base and J by 3 bases, with 15 bases between the two germline ends. CDR3 size: 16 residues. The germline V gene encodes CDR1 SGHNT and CDR2 YENEEA. Produced via immunoSEQ multiplex PCR; TCRdb's table is partial and in-frame only. The table includes 200,000 to 250,000 clones, more than 75% detected once. The sample comes from a study of cytotoxic CD8 clonotypes in ibrutinib-treated CLL. This sequence was found in a human donor with chronic lymphocytic leukemia. V usage is TRBV11-3 and J usage is TRBJ2-5; D is unclear. Sequencing used PBMCs, obtained after 12 months of ibrutinib treatment. The CDR3 loop reads CASSLGRMLPKETQYF. CDR3 coding DNA: TGTGCCAGCAGCTTAGGGCGGATGCTCCCAAAAGAGACCCAGTACTTC.